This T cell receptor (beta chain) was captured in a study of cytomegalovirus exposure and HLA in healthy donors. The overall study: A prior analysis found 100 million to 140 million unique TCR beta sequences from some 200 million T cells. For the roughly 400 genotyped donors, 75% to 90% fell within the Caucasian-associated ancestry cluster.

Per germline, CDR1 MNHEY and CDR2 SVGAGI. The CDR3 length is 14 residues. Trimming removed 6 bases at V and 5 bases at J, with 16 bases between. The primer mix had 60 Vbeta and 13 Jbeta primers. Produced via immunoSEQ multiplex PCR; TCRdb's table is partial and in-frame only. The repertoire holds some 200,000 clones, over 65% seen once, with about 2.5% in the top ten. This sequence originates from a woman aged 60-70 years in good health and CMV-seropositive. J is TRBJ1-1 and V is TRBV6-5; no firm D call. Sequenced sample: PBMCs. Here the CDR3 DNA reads TGTGCCAGCAGCTTCGACGGGTCCTTGACTGAAGCTTTCTTT. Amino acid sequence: CASSFDGSLTEAFF.